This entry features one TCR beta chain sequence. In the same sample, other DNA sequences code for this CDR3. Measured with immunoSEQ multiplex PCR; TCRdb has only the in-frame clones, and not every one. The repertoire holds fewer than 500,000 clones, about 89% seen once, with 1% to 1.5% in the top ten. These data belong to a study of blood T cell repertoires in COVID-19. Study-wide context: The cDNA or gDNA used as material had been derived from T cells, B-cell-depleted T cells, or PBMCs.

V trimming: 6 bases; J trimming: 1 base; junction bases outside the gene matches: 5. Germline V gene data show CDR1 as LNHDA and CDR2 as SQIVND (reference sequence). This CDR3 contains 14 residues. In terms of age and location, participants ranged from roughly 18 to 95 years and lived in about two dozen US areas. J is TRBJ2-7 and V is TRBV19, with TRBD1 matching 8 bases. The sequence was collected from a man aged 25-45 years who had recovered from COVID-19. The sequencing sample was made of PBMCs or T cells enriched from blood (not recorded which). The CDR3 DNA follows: TGTGCCAGTAGGAAAGGACAGGGATCCTACGAGCAGTACTTC. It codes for CASRKGQGSYEQYF.